The 31 T cell receptor beta chains below were found in one sample sequenced in a study of PD-1 blockade in classical Hodgkin lymphoma. Here immunoSEQ multiplex PCR was the method, and the copy in TCRdb shows in-frame clones only, minus some. The sample lists approximately 26,000 clones; about 86% were seen once. Relapse after autologous stem cell transplantation occurred in every patient, and brentuximab vedotin exposure varied. Sequenced here: peripheral blood mononuclear cells (PBMCs), sampled before the second cycle of nivolumab. Every receptor here comes from a human donor with classical Hodgkin lymphoma.

The chain has TRBV7-8 and TRBJ2-7; D ambiguous. CDR3 length: 14 residues. The V gene lost 4 bases and the J gene lost 0 bases, with 10 bases spanning the gap. Per germline, CDR1 SGHVS and CDR2 FQNEAQ. CDR3 nucleotide sequence: TGTGCCAGCAGCTGGTCCGACGGCTCCTACGAGCAGTACTTC. This codes for CASSWSDGSYEQYF.

The chain carries TRBV7-9 and TRBJ2-3; D call uncertain. The CDR3 consists of 14 residues. Germline lookup yields CDR1 SEHNR and CDR2 FQNEAQ (reference sequence). V was clipped by 0 bases and J by 5 bases, with 9 bases between them. In nucleotides, the CDR3 is TGTGCCAGCAGCTTAGCGCTGGTGGGAGATACGCAGTATTTT. Translated, it gives CASSLALVGDTQYF.

The chain links TRBV5-1 to TRBJ2-7; no reliable D call. V dropped 0 bases and J dropped 4 bases, with 11 bases sitting between them. The length of the CDR3 is 14 residues. Germline V gene data show CDR1 as SGHRS and CDR2 as YFSETQ. CDR3: CASSLGLGSYEQYF. The CDR3 bases are TGCGCCAGCAGCTTGGGCCTGGGGTCGTACGAGCAGTACTTC.

This chain uses TRBV30 with TRBJ1-2; unclear D gene. Germline CDR1 is GTSNPN and CDR2 is SVGIG (reference sequence). This CDR3 region has 18 residues. V lost 0 bases and J 4 bases, leaving 24 bases between the germline ends. The CDR3 spells CAWSVSYPSGEVLYGYTF. CDR3 sequence (DNA): TGTGCCTGGAGTGTTTCATATCCTTCCGGGGAGGTACTCTATGGCTACACCTTC.

The chain carries TRBV5-1 and TRBJ1-1; D might be TRBD1 (5 bases). The V and J ends lost 4 bases and 1 base respectively, with 14 bases between them. This CDR3 comprises 15 residues. Germline loops: CDR1 SGHRS, CDR2 YFSETQ. The CDR3 DNA reads TGCGCCAGCAGCCTTCAGGCAGGGCAGAACACTGAAGCTTTCTTT. It codes for CASSLQAGQNTEAFF.

A single count supports this clone. The chain recombines TRBV30 with TRBJ2-7, with D possibly TRBD1 on 5 matching bases. This CDR3 is 14 amino acids long. Trimming cost V 0 bases and J 5 bases, with 14 bases left between them. CDR1 and CDR2 from the germline V gene are GTSNPN and SVGIG (reference sequence). This CDR3 reads CAWSVRDSPHEQYF. The DNA of the CDR3 is TGTGCCTGGAGTGTACGTGACAGTCCCCACGAGCAGTACTTC.

This chain uses TRBV30 with TRBJ2-2; D ambiguous. Germline V gives CDR1 GTSNPN, CDR2 SVGIG (reference sequence). V shed 5 bases and J shed 2 bases, with 9 bases lying between them. The CDR3 has 13 residues. CDR3 in amino acids: CAWSHTNTGELFF. CDR3 bases: TGTGCCTGGTCTCATACTAACACCGGGGAGCTGTTTTTT.

The rearrangement links TRBV5-1 to TRBJ2-5, with D perhaps TRBD1 (7 bases). Looked up from germline, CDR1 is SGHRS and CDR2 is YFSETQ. The CDR3 runs to 13 residues. V was clipped by 4 bases and J by 5 bases, with 12 bases between them. The DNA of the CDR3 is TGCGCCAGCAGCCCGACAGGGACTGAGACCCAGTACTTC. Residues: CASSPTGTETQYF.

V is TRBV28 and J is TRBJ2-3; TRBD2 matches at 9 bases. With V trimmed by 7 bases and J by 6 bases, 14 bases remained unmatched. CDR3 length: 16 amino acids. The germline V gene encodes CDR1 MDHEN and CDR2 SYDVKM. For the CDR3, the DNA is TGTGCCAGCAACATAACTCCGGGACTAGCCCCCGATACGCAGTATTTT. It translates to CASNITPGLAPDTQYF. The variable domain in full, completed from reference TRBV28 and TRBJ2-3, reads DVKVTQSSRYLVKRTGEKVFLECVQDMDHENMFWYRQDPGLGLRLIYFSYDVKMKEKGDIPEGYSVSREKKERFSLILESASTNQTSMYLCASNITPGLAPDTQYFGPGTRLTVL.

The rearrangement links TRBV5-1 to TRBJ2-2; D might be TRBD1 or TRBD2, each matching 5 bases. V lost 2 bases to trimming and J lost 0 bases, with 8 bases between them. The CDR3 runs to 15 residues. Germline CDR1 and CDR2: SGHRS and YFSETQ. The CDR3 protein is CASSLRGSNTGELFF. The DNA of the CDR3 is TGCGCCAGCAGCTTACGGGGCTCGAACACCGGGGAGCTGTTTTTT.

The rearrangement uses TRBV19 and TRBJ1-5; 12 bases match TRBD1. CDR3 length: 15 residues. Germline CDR1 and CDR2: LNHDA and SQIVND (reference sequence). The V and J ends lost 5 bases and 7 bases, in that order; junction bases with no gene match: 6. CDR3 DNA sequence: TGTGCCAGTAGTTCCGGGACAGGGGGCGGACAGCCCCAGCATTTT. It encodes CASSSGTGGGQPQHF.

The J gene is TRBJ2-7, the V gene TRBV11-2; the D gene is possibly TRBD1 (6 bases). The germline V gene has CDR1 SGHAT and CDR2 FQNNGV. Trimming took 5 bases from V and 3 from J, leaving 14 bases between them. The CDR3 has 14 residues. CDR3 in DNA: TGTGCCAGCAGCCCTCAAGCACAGGGCTACGAGCAGTACTTC. Translation: CASSPQAQGYEQYF.

The chain joins TRBV18 to TRBJ2-5, with D uncertain. Germline CDR1 KGHSH, CDR2 LQKENI. Trimming stripped 2 bases from V and 4 bases from J, with 8 bases between. This CDR3 has 13 residues. The CDR3: CASSPNLGETQYF. CDR3 bases: TGTGCCAGCTCACCAAACTTGGGAGAGACCCAGTACTTC.

This clone is termed medium-sized. V gene TRBV7-9 combines with J gene TRBJ2-1; TRBD2 is a possible D gene (6 bases). This CDR3 has 15 residues. Germline CDR1 reads SEHNR; CDR2 reads FQNEAQ (reference sequence). V lost 5 bases to trimming and J lost 3 bases, with 14 bases between them. CDR3 DNA: TGTGCCAGCAGCCGGACTAACGGGTACTACAATGAGCAGTTCTTC. This translates into CASSRTNGYYNEQFF.

This rearrangement joins TRBV29-1 to TRBJ1-1; 11 nucleotides match TRBD1. Germline loops: CDR1 SQVTM, CDR2 ANQGSEA. V lost 6 bases and J lost 2; bases outside the gene matches: 8. This CDR3 spans 15 amino acids. In DNA form, the CDR3 reads TGCAGCGTCGCCACCGGGACAGGGGGAAACACTGAAGCTTTCTTT. This codes for CSVATGTGGNTEAFF.

The chain combines TRBV21-1 with TRBJ2-7; the DNA was not used to check the table's D call, TRBD1. TRBV21-1 represents a pseudogene. The CDR3 totals 17 residues. CDR3 DNA: TGTGCCAGCAGCAGAATCCAGGACAGGGCCTTCTCCTACGAGCAGTACTTC. It specifies CASSRIQDRAFSYEQYF.

The chain recombines TRBV28 with TRBJ2-3, with a possible D match to TRBD1 (6 bases). The V and J ends lost 5 bases and 0 bases respectively, with 9 bases between them. Looked up from germline, CDR1 is MDHEN and CDR2 is SYDVKM. This CDR3 spans 14 amino acids. CDR3 in amino acids: CASSRDISTDTQYF. In nucleotides, the CDR3 is TGTGCCAGCAGTCGGGACATCAGCACAGATACGCAGTATTTT.

The chain uses TRBV11-1 and TRBJ2-2, with a tentative D call TRBD1 (5 bases). Germline CDR1 SGHAT, CDR2 FQDESV (reference sequence). The V gene lost 0 bases and the J gene lost 0 bases, with 8 bases spanning the gap. The CDR3 consists of 16 residues. DNA of the CDR3: TGTGCCAGCAGCTTAGCCCTGACAGCGAACACCGGGGAGCTGTTTTTT. This encodes CASSLALTANTGELFF.

The CDR3 bases are TGTGCCAGTAGTATCCTTTCGACAGGGAGCACAGATACGCAGTATTTT. It codes for CASSILSTGSTDTQYF. The chain is built from TRBV19 and TRBJ2-3; 7 bases agree with TRBD1. The CDR3 spans 16 residues. The germline gives CDR1 LNHDA, CDR2 SQIVND (reference sequence). V shed 3 bases, J shed 0 bases, and the junction held 6 bases outside the gene matches.

The rearrangement joins TRBV7-9 to TRBJ2-7; D may correspond to TRBD1 or TRBD2 (5 bases each). V gave up 7 bases and J gave up 1 base, with 23 bases separating them. The V gene's germline CDR1 is SEHNR and CDR2 FQNEAQ (reference sequence). The CDR3 consists of 17 residues. CDR3: CASNLLRDGTTSYEQYF. CDR3 bases: TGTGCCAGCAACCTCCTTCGTGACGGGACCACGTCCTACGAGCAGTACTTC.

A single count supports this clone. V is TRBV18 and J is TRBJ2-7; no definite D call. The CDR3 is made up of 16 amino acids. The ends were cut back, 0 bases at V and 5 bases at J, with 17 bases in the middle. CDR1 is KGHSH, CDR2 LQKENI, per germline. The CDR3 sequence is CASSPPGYYDRDEQYF. For the CDR3, the DNA is TGTGCCAGCTCACCACCCGGTTACTACGATCGAGACGAGCAGTACTTC.

Comments on this clone: The junction shows a germline mismatch at one end, possibly a read error. The rearrangement links TRBV7-3 to TRBJ2-5; a weak D match, TRBD2 (7 bases). This CDR3 comprises 15 residues. CDR1 is SGHTA and CDR2 is FQGTGA in the germline V gene. The CDR3 DNA is TGTGCCAGCAGCGTAACTGGGCCGGGGGGCGAGACCCAGTACTTC. This encodes CASSVTGPGGETQYF.

This chain uses TRBV30 with TRBJ2-7; TRBD1 agrees at 10 bases. Germline V gives CDR1 GTSNPN, CDR2 SVGIG (reference sequence). The V and J ends lost 6 bases and 4 bases, in that order; junction bases with no gene match: 6. CDR3 length equals 13 residues. In nucleotides, the CDR3 is TGTGCCTGCCCCGGGACAGGGGTTTACGAGCAGTACTTC. Its translation: CACPGTGVYEQYF.

This clone was seen a few times. This chain connects TRBV30 to TRBJ1-5; no clear D. Trimming took off 2 bases at V and 2 bases at J, with 10 bases between the two ends. Germline assignment: CDR1 GTSNPN and CDR2 SVGIG (reference sequence). The CDR3 extends over 14 amino acids. In DNA form, the CDR3 reads TGTGCCTGGAGTCTGACTTCCCGCAATCAGCCCCAGCATTTT. Amino acids: CAWSLTSRNQPQHF.

This CDR3 reads CASSLDPGTGFSGANVLTF. The DNA of the CDR3 is TGTGCCAGCAGCTTGGACCCCGGGACAGGGTTCTCTGGGGCCAACGTCCTGACTTTC. V is TRBV11-2 and J is TRBJ2-6; the match to TRBD1 covers 9 bases. After removal of 3 bases from V and 0 bases from J, the junction contained 9 bases not matched to a gene. The CDR3 extends over 19 amino acids. The V gene's germline CDR1 is SGHAT and CDR2 FQNNGV. Together with reference TRBV11-2 and TRBJ2-6, the CDR3 gives the full variable domain: EAGVAQSPRYKIIEKRQSVAFWCNPISGHATLYWYQQILGQGPKLLIQFQNNGVVDDSQLPKDRFSAERLKGVDSTLKIQPAKLEDSAVYLCASSLDPGTGFSGANVLTFGAGSRLTVL.

This sequence joins TRBV6-1 and TRBJ2-3, with 9 bases identical to TRBD1. With V trimmed by 3 bases and J by 3 bases, 1 base remained unmatched. The CDR3 runs 14 residues. Per the germline V gene, CDR1 is MNHNS and CDR2 is SASEGT. The CDR3 here is CASSDGTGTDTQYF. Written as DNA, the CDR3 is TGTGCCAGCAGTGATGGGACAGGGACAGATACGCAGTATTTT.

The rearrangement joins TRBV11-2 to TRBJ2-3; D unresolved. The CDR3 runs 16 residues. The germline gives CDR1 SGHAT, CDR2 FQNNGV. The germline V and J ends were trimmed by 5 bases and 7 bases, with 22 bases remaining between them. The CDR3 sequence is CASSPAGSLSPYTQYF. CDR3 nucleotides: TGTGCCAGCAGCCCCGCCGGGTCCCTCTCCCCATATACGCAGTATTTT.

The chain recombines TRBV7-2 with TRBJ2-7, with D possibly being TRBD1 (6 bases). Between the trimmed V and J ends, which lost 1 base and 3 bases, there was a span of 10 bases. The germline V gene has CDR1 SGHTA and CDR2 FQGNSA. This CDR3 spans 14 amino acids. CDR3 nucleotides: TGTGCCAGCAGCTTAGACAGGGAGCACTACGAGCAGTACTTC. Amino acids: CASSLDREHYEQYF.

The V call is TRBV11-1, the J call TRBJ2-7; 8 bases fit TRBD2. The CDR3 runs 15 residues. The germline V gene encodes CDR1 SGHAT and CDR2 FQDESV (reference sequence). J was trimmed by 6 bases and V by 1 base; bases with no gene match: 8. In DNA form, the CDR3 reads TGTGCCAGCAGCTTAGAGCCCGGACTAGCTGCCGAGCAGTACTTC. Translation: CASSLEPGLAAEQYF.

The chain has TRBV6-1 and TRBJ1-1, with D possibly TRBD1 on 5 matching bases. The CDR3 is 14 residues long. The germline gives CDR1 MNHNS, CDR2 SASEGT. Trimming shortened V by 3 bases and J by 4 bases, and 12 bases separated the two germline ends. DNA for the CDR3: TGTGCCAGCAGTGACGGGGGTTTGGGCACTGAAGCTTTCTTT. This codes for CASSDGGLGTEAFF.

The chain uses TRBV2 and TRBJ2-2; D perhaps matches TRBD2 (6 bases). V was clipped by 8 bases and J by 0 bases, with 10 bases between them. Germline assignment: CDR1 SNHLY and CDR2 FYNNEI. The CDR3 has 14 residues. The CDR3 loop is CASHAGTNTGELFF. CDR3 in DNA: TGTGCCAGCCACGCGGGGACGAACACCGGGGAGCTGTTTTTT.